What follows describes a single T cell receptor (beta chain). These data come from a study of cytomegalovirus exposure and HLA in healthy donors. Study-wide background: Membership in the Caucasian-associated ancestry cluster was found for around four fifths of around 380 genotyped donors.

Germline trimming cut 8 bases from V and 6 bases from J; bases unmatched to any gene: 11. This CDR3 region has 13 residues. Germline CDR1 reads SQVTM; CDR2 reads ANQGSEA. This PCR relied on a set of 60 Vbeta primers and 13 Jbeta primers. Measured with immunoSEQ multiplex PCR; TCRdb has only the in-frame clones, and not every one. The repertoire holds approximately 210,000 clones, with roughly 73% as singletons. The sequenced material came from PBMCs. The receptor's source is a young woman in good health and CMV-seropositive. The chain employs TRBV29-1 and TRBJ1-2; 8 nucleotides match TRBD1. CDR3 sequence: CSMWTGIGDGYTF. CDR3 DNA: TGCAGCATGTGGACAGGGATCGGGGATGGCTACACCTTC.